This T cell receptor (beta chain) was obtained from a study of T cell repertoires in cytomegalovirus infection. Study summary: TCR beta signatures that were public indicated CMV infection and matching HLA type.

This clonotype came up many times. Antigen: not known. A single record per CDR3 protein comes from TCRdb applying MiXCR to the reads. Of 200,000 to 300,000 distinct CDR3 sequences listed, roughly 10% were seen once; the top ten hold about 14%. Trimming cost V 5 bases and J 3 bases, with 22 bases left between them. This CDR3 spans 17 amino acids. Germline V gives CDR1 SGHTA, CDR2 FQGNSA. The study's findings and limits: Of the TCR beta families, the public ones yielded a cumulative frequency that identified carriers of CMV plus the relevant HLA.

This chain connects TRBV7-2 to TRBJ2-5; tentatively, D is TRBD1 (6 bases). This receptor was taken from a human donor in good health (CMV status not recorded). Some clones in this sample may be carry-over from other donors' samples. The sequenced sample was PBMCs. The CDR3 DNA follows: TGTGCCAGCAGCCCATTTACAGGGATCCCCCGCGAAGAGACCCAGTACTTC. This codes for CASSPFTGIPREETQYF.